The 8 T cell receptor beta chains in this list originate from one sample, sequenced in a study of CXCR3-negative and CXCR3-positive naive CD8 T cells. TRB cDNA was prepared as libraries by UMI-labeled 5' RACE. TCRdb re-analyzed the 5' RACE reads; it lists each CDR3 protein once, without DNA. The listing records around 47,000 distinct CDR3 sequences. Sequences were obtained from memory CD8+ T cells from blood. These receptors all come from a human donor in good health. Some clones in this sample may be carry-over from other donors' samples.

This sequence joins TRBV18 and TRBJ2-7; the TCRdb call, TRBD1, lacks DNA for checking. The CDR3 runs to 13 residues. Germline assignment: CDR1 KGHSH and CDR2 LQKENI. Here the CDR3 reads CASSADPPYEQYF.

The chain uses TRBV27 and TRBJ2-2; the TCRdb D gene call, TRBD1, has no DNA to confirm it. Germline V gives CDR1 MNHEY, CDR2 SMNVEV (reference sequence). This CDR3 has 14 residues. CDR3 loop: CASSLQGETGELFF.

The V gene is TRBV4-3, the J gene TRBJ2-5; lacking DNA, the TRBD1 call made by TCRdb goes unchecked. CDR1 and CDR2 (germline): LGHNA, YSLEER. This CDR3 spans 14 amino acids. The CDR3 sequence: CASSQGFRAETQYF.

This sequence joins TRBV20-1 and TRBJ2-1; the D gene TCRdb calls, TRBD1, cannot be checked with no DNA. The CDR3 extends over 13 amino acids. CDR1 DFQATT and CDR2 SNEGSKA come from the germline V gene (reference sequence). The CDR3 sequence is CSAPGPSYNEQFF.

The chain links TRBV29-1 to TRBJ2-3; the TCRdb call, TRBD1, lacks DNA for checking. Looked up from germline, CDR1 is SQVTM and CDR2 is ANQGSEA. The CDR3 length is 16 residues. The CDR3 is CSVEPRGGGGTDTQYF.

The chain carries TRBV20-1 and TRBJ2-1; TCRdb returns TRBD2, unconfirmable since there is no DNA. CDR1 DFQATT and CDR2 SNEGSKA come from the germline V gene (reference sequence). The CDR3 sequence is 14 residues long. The CDR3 protein is CSANSGGDYNERFF.

The gene calls are TRBV15 and TRBJ2-2; no DNA is available, so the TRBD1 call from TCRdb remains unchecked. Germline values: CDR1 LNHNV, CDR2 YYDKDF (reference sequence). CDR3 length: 13 amino acids. This CDR3 reads CATSIPGPGELFF.

The chain carries TRBV29-1 and TRBJ1-3; the D gene TCRdb calls, TRBD1, cannot be checked with no DNA. Germline V gene data show CDR1 as SQVTM and CDR2 as ANQGSEA. The CDR3 covers 13 residues. The CDR3 sequence is CSVTDRRGNTIYF.